This is a list of T cell receptor beta chains from one sample in a study of blood T cell repertoires in COVID-19. Profiling relied on immunoSEQ multiplex PCR, and the TCRdb table lists in-frame clones only, not all of them. The data show around 150,000 clones, 60% to 85% seen once. The specimen was peripheral blood. Receptor source: a middle-aged man with acute or convalescent COVID-19. Each CDR3 is given with its conserved first and last residue. Fields, in order: J gene, D gene, V gene, clone size, CDR3 protein, CDR3 DNA. The D gene is left open where the match is weak. Clone size, where shown, is once, few, many, or a class for clones that have expanded.

TRBJ1-6	-	TRBV5-8	-	CASSITLTDLSPLHF	TGTGCCAGCAGCATTACCTTGACAGATCTTTCACCCCTCCACTTT
TRBJ1-1	TRBD1	TRBV5-1	-	CASSVGQVLNTEAFF	TGCGCCAGCAGCGTCGGACAGGTTTTGAACACTGAAGCTTTCTTT
TRBJ2-3	-	TRBV7-2	-	CASSLAGGPTDTQYF	TGTGCCAGCAGCTTAGCGGGGGGGCCGACAGATACGCAGTATTTT
TRBJ1-4	-	TRBV2	few	CASSEGRGPREKLFF	TGTGCCAGCAGTGAAGGGAGGGGCCCAAGAGAAAAACTGTTTTTT
TRBJ2-5	-	TRBV11-3	-	CASSSAGGQETQYF	TGTGCCAGCAGCTCCGCGGGTGGACAAGAGACCCAGTACTTC
TRBJ1-1	-	TRBV27	-	CASSLKRNTEAFF	TGTGCCAGCAGTTTAAAGAGGAACACTGAAGCTTTCTTT
TRBJ1-2	-	TRBV18	-	CASSDRSNYGYTF	TGTGCCAGCTCAGACAGGAGTAACTATGGCTACACCTTC
TRBJ1-1	TRBD1	TRBV12-3/TRBV12-4	-	CASSLAWDRGAFF	TGTGCCAGCAGTTTAGCTTGGGACAGGGGAGCTTTCTTT
TRBJ2-1	-	TRBV19	-	CASSIGNPWAGAWNEQFF	TGTGCCAGTAGTATCGGGAACCCCTGGGCAGGGGCATGGAATGAGCAGTTCTTC
TRBJ2-5	-	TRBV6-1	-	CASSEPEYQETQYF	TGTGCCAGCAGTGAACCGGAGTACCAAGAGACCCAGTACTTC
TRBJ2-5	TRBD1	TRBV5-8	-	CASSQDLQGAAETQYF	TGTGCCAGCAGCCAAGACCTACAGGGGGCAGCAGAGACCCAGTACTTC
TRBJ2-3	-	TRBV24-1	-	CATSDGLTSTDTQYF	TGTGCCACCAGTGATGGGCTAACTAGCACAGATACGCAGTATTTT
TRBJ2-5	-	TRBV20-1	-	CSAGSQETQYF	TGCAGTGCGGGGAGCCAAGAGACCCAGTACTTC
TRBJ1-3	-	TRBV20-1	few	CSGADTIYF	TGCAGTGGGGCAGACACCATATATTTT
TRBJ1-2	TRBD1	TRBV4-1	-	CASSQPGTGANYGYTF	TGCGCCAGCAGCCAACCCGGGACAGGAGCTAACTATGGCTACACCTTC
TRBJ1-1	-	TRBV19	-	CASSILRGAEAFF	TGTGCCAGTAGTATATTGCGGGGGGCTGAAGCTTTCTTT
TRBJ1-1	-	TRBV3-1/TRBV3-2	few	CASSQDGQGKNTEAFF	TGTGCCAGCAGCCAAGATGGCCAGGGTAAGAACACTGAAGCTTTCTTT
TRBJ1-4	TRBD1	TRBV2	-	CASSESPGGQGREKLFF	TGTGCCAGCAGTGAATCCCCCGGGGGACAGGGGCGTGAAAAACTGTTTTTT
TRBJ2-5	-	TRBV6-5	many	CASTLTSGTQYF	TGTGCCAGCACCTTGACCTCAGGAACCCAGTACTTC
TRBJ2-5	TRBD1	TRBV4-1	-	CASSPTTGEETQYF	TGCGCCAGCAGCCCGACTACAGGGGAAGAGACCCAGTACTTC
TRBJ2-2	TRBD1	TRBV2	-	CASTGTGGTGELFF	TGTGCCAGCACCGGGACAGGGGGCACCGGGGAGCTGTTTTTT
TRBJ2-1	TRBD2	TRBV4-1	-	CASRRTYLAGARNEQFF	TGCGCCAGCAGACGCACGTATCTAGCGGGGGCAAGGAATGAGCAGTTCTTC
TRBJ1-4	TRBD1	TRBV3-1/TRBV3-2	-	CASSQGWTGEKLFF	TGTGCCAGCAGCCAAGGATGGACAGGGGAAAAACTGTTTTTT
TRBJ2-6	TRBD1	TRBV7-9	-	CASSSTGGSSSGANVLTF	TGTGCCAGCAGCTCGACAGGGGGGTCCAGCTCTGGGGCCAACGTCCTGACTTTC
TRBJ2-4	-	TRBV2	-	CASSEAMRDIQYF	TGTGCCAGCAGTGAAGCGATGAGGGACATTCAGTACTTC
TRBJ1-4	TRBD1	TRBV30	-	CAWGDRGKLFF	TGTGCCTGGGGGGACAGAGGAAAACTGTTTTTT
TRBJ1-1	TRBD1	TRBV30	many	CAWSNYRGRGTEAFF	TGTGCCTGGAGCAATTACAGGGGCAGGGGCACTGAAGCTTTCTTT
TRBJ2-3	-	TRBV5-4	-	CASSLQRAKADTQYF	TGTGCCAGCAGCTTGCAGCGGGCAAAGGCAGATACGCAGTATTTT
TRBJ1-2	-	TRBV19	-	CASSIGESYGYTF	TGTGCCAGTAGTATTGGGGAGAGCTATGGCTACACCTTC
TRBJ2-1	TRBD2	TRBV6-5	-	CASSYASGGSGEQFF	TGTGCCAGCAGTTACGCTAGCGGGGGATCGGGGGAGCAGTTCTTC
TRBJ1-1	TRBD1	TRBV6-1	-	CASSEYRGSEAFF	TGTGCCAGCAGTGAATACAGGGGCTCTGAAGCTTTCTTT
TRBJ1-2	-	TRBV6-1	-	CASSEAQVNYGYTF	TGTGCCAGCAGTGAAGCTCAGGTTAACTATGGCTACACCTTC
TRBJ1-2	TRBD1	TRBV7-8	few	CASSPRRQGDYGYTF	TGTGCCAGCAGCCCCCGTAGACAGGGGGATTATGGCTACACCTTC
TRBJ2-7	TRBD2	TRBV2	once	CASRPPTSGGAYEQYF	TGTGCCAGCAGGCCCCCCACTAGCGGGGGCGCCTACGAGCAGTACTTC
TRBJ1-5	-	TRBV7-8	-	CASSSRVLGSNQPQHF	TGTGCCAGCAGCTCGAGGGTACTGGGGAGCAATCAGCCCCAGCATTTT
TRBJ1-6	TRBD1	TRBV30	-	CAWSPRQGNSPLHF	TGTGCCTGGAGTCCCAGACAGGGGAATTCACCCCTCCACTTT
TRBJ1-2	-	TRBV3-1/TRBV3-2	-	CASSQGGGRGYGYTF	TGCGCCAGCAGCCAAGGGGGGGGGCGAGGCTATGGCTACACCTTC
TRBJ2-4	-	TRBV30	-	CAWSPKTASTKNIQYF	TGTGCCTGGAGTCCTAAGACAGCCTCTACCAAAAACATTCAGTACTTC
TRBJ1-5	-	TRBV30	few	CAWNRDNQPQHF	TGTGCCTGGAATCGGGACAATCAGCCCCAGCATTTT
TRBJ1-2	TRBD1	TRBV5-6	-	CASSLGQGGYGYTF	TGTGCCAGCAGCTTGGGGCAGGGGGGCTATGGCTACACCTTC
TRBJ2-5	TRBD2	TRBV12-5	-	CASGPGLDPGETQYF	TGTGCTAGTGGCCCCGGACTAGACCCAGGGGAGACCCAGTACTTC
TRBJ1-3	TRBD1	TRBV6-6	-	CASSLSPGTGGLSSGNTIYF	TGTGCCAGCAGTCTAAGTCCCGGGACAGGGGGCCTATCGTCTGGAAACACCATATATTTT
TRBJ1-5	TRBD1	TRBV30	-	CAWSSGQGSNQPQHF	TGTGCCTGGAGTTCGGGACAGGGGTCAAATCAGCCCCAGCATTTT
TRBJ1-2	-	TRBV21-1	-	CASTGRGRLPIYGYTF	TGTGCCAGTACGGGCAGGGGGCGTCTACCTATCTATGGCTACACCTTC
TRBJ2-1	TRBD2	TRBV3-1/TRBV3-2	-	CASSIGLAGVNEQFF	TGTGCCAGCAGCATAGGACTAGCGGGGGTTAATGAGCAGTTCTTC
TRBJ2-2	TRBD1	TRBV19	once	CASSRDREGSPYQNTGELFF	TGTGCCAGTAGTCGCGACAGGGAAGGTTCACCGTACCAAAACACCGGGGAGCTGTTTTTT
TRBJ2-1	TRBD1	TRBV6-2/TRBV6-3	once	CASSPGTGLRSGDEQFF	TGTGCCAGCAGCCCCGGGACAGGCTTGCGAAGTGGCGATGAGCAGTTCTTC
TRBJ1-2	-	TRBV25-1	-	CASRLGTGDGYTF	TGTGCCAGCAGACTCGGGACGGGGGATGGCTACACCTTC
TRBJ1-6	-	TRBV5-1	-	CASSGGMSGVGSPLHF	TGCGCCAGCAGCGGAGGGATGTCTGGGGTCGGTTCACCCCTCCACTTT
TRBJ2-2	-	TRBV9	-	CASSVASGGAGGELFF	TGTGCCAGCAGCGTAGCCTCCGGCGGGGCGGGCGGGGAGCTGTTTTTT
TRBJ1-2	TRBD1	TRBV10-3	-	CAISTGGRDDSNYGYTF	TGTGCCATCAGCACAGGGGGCAGGGACGATTCTAACTATGGCTACACCTTC
TRBJ2-1	-	TRBV15	-	CATSRAGLPYNEQFF	TGTGCCACCAGCAGAGCGGGACTTCCTTACAATGAGCAGTTCTTC
TRBJ2-7	TRBD2	TRBV4-1	-	CASSQESGTSEYYEQYF	TGCGCCAGCAGCCAAGAATCGGGGACTAGCGAGTACTACGAGCAGTACTTC